The 5 T cell receptor beta chains reported below all come from one sample, sequenced in a study of cytomegalovirus exposure and HLA in healthy donors. Data came from immunoSEQ multiplex PCR; TCRdb stores just in-frame clones and leaves some out. Found here are fewer than 200,000 clones, roughly 90% of them singletons; the top ten hold 4.5% to 7%. What was sequenced was PBMCs. The source is a woman aged 25 to 39 in good health and CMV-seronegative.

V and J are TRBV5-6 and TRBJ1-2, with TRBD1 matching over 7 bases. V was clipped by 3 bases and J by 10 bases; unmatched bases: 3. The germline V gene encodes CDR1 SGHDT and CDR2 YYEEEE. This CDR3 region has 11 residues. The CDR3 region has the DNA TGTGCCAGCAGCTGGGACAGCGACTACACCTTC. This encodes CASSWDSDYTF.

A single count supports this clone. The chain couples TRBV5-1 to TRBJ1-1; D is perhaps TRBD1 (6 bases). The germline V gene encodes CDR1 SGHRS and CDR2 YFSETQ. With 4 bases removed from V and 1 base from J, the gap between germline ends came to 14 bases. The CDR3 totals 15 residues. The CDR3 sequence is CASSPAGDPNTEAFF. The DNA of the CDR3 is TGCGCCAGCAGCCCAGCAGGGGATCCGAACACTGAAGCTTTCTTT.

The chain has TRBV18 and TRBJ2-7; D uncertain. Trimming took 0 bases from V and 0 from J, leaving 21 bases between them. The CDR3 is made up of 19 amino acids. Per germline, CDR1 KGHSH and CDR2 LQKENI. As DNA, the CDR3 is TGTGCCAGCTCACCACCAAGAGGCGTGGGCCTCCCAAGCTCCTACGAGCAGTACTTC. This translates into CASSPPRGVGLPSSYEQYF.

The rearrangement links TRBV29-1 to TRBJ2-1, with 7 bases lining up with TRBD1. The V and J ends lost 7 bases and 0 bases, in that order; junction bases with no gene match: 3. The CDR3 covers 13 residues. Germline assignment: CDR1 SQVTM and CDR2 ANQGSEA. The CDR3 here is CSARDSSYNEQFF. The CDR3, as DNA: TGCAGCGCCCGGGACAGCTCCTACAATGAGCAGTTCTTC.

This chain links TRBV27 with TRBJ1-5; D perhaps matches TRBD1 (5 bases). CDR3 length: 14 amino acids. Trimming shortened V by 4 bases and J by 0 bases, and 7 bases separated the two germline ends. CDR1 is MNHEY and CDR2 is SMNVEV in the germline V gene (reference sequence). The CDR3 sequence is CASSWGGSNQPQHF. CDR3 in DNA: TGTGCCAGCAGTTGGGGGGGTAGCAATCAGCCCCAGCATTTT.